This is a list of T cell receptor beta chains from one sample in a study of blood T cell repertoires in COVID-19. The protocol was immunoSEQ multiplex PCR, while the TCRdb copy is restricted to in-frame clones and leaves out a portion. The data contain under 200,000 clones, 80% to 90% of them singletons. The sample comprised peripheral blood. These receptors were taken from a man aged 40-49 years with active or convalescent COVID-19. Each CDR3 is given with its conserved first and last residue. The D gene is left open where the match is weak. The listing skips clone size in some rows; elsewhere it reads once, few, many or a size class.

clone_size: few; v_call: TRBV7-2; d_call: .; j_call: TRBJ2-1; cdr3_aa: CASSLAWGGHNEQFF; cdr3_nt: TGTGCCAGCAGCCTAGCATGGGGGGGGCACAATGAGCAGTTCTTC
clone_size: .; v_call: TRBV29-1; d_call: TRBD1; j_call: TRBJ2-1; cdr3_aa: CSVEARPGGVGEQFF; cdr3_nt: TGCAGCGTTGAAGCTCGGCCAGGGGGTGTTGGTGAGCAGTTCTTC
clone_size: .; v_call: TRBV5-1; d_call: TRBD2; j_call: TRBJ2-1; cdr3_aa: CASSLGPSGSGNEQFF; cdr3_nt: TGCGCCAGCAGCTTGGGGCCTAGCGGGTCTGGTAATGAGCAGTTCTTC
clone_size: .; v_call: TRBV6-6; d_call: TRBD1; j_call: TRBJ1-1; cdr3_aa: CASSYGSGGTEAFF; cdr3_nt: TGTGCCAGCAGTTACGGTTCAGGGGGCACTGAAGCTTTCTTT
clone_size: .; v_call: TRBV28; d_call: .; j_call: TRBJ1-2; cdr3_aa: CASSFHRARSNYGYTF; cdr3_nt: TGTGCCAGCAGTTTTCACAGGGCAAGATCTAACTATGGCTACACCTTC
clone_size: few; v_call: TRBV6-5; d_call: .; j_call: TRBJ1-6; cdr3_aa: CASSYGQGGSPLHF; cdr3_nt: TGTGCCAGCAGTTACGGGCAGGGTGGTTCACCCCTCCACTTT
clone_size: .; v_call: TRBV9; d_call: TRBD2; j_call: TRBJ2-3; cdr3_aa: CASSPRPGGGGTDTQYF; cdr3_nt: TGTGCCAGCAGCCCCCGGCCCGGCGGGGGGGGCACAGATACGCAGTATTTT
clone_size: .; v_call: TRBV15; d_call: .; j_call: TRBJ1-2; cdr3_aa: CATSRGSGIYGYTF; cdr3_nt: TGTGCCACCAGCAGGGGCAGCGGCATCTATGGCTACACCTTC
clone_size: .; v_call: TRBV19; d_call: .; j_call: TRBJ2-1; cdr3_aa: CASSPPDRSSYNEQFF; cdr3_nt: TGTGCCAGTAGCCCCCCCGACAGAAGCTCCTACAATGAGCAGTTCTTC
clone_size: .; v_call: TRBV5-1; d_call: TRBD2; j_call: TRBJ2-5; cdr3_aa: CASSMVAGGQETQYF; cdr3_nt: TGCGCCAGCAGCATGGTAGCGGGGGGCCAAGAGACCCAGTACTTC
clone_size: .; v_call: TRBV27; d_call: TRBD1; j_call: TRBJ1-2; cdr3_aa: CASSLSGQGYGYTF; cdr3_nt: TGTGCCAGCAGTTTATCGGGACAGGGATATGGCTACACCTTC
clone_size: .; v_call: TRBV6-5; d_call: TRBD1; j_call: TRBJ2-3; cdr3_aa: CASHQTGGADTQYF; cdr3_nt: TGTGCCAGCCATCAAACAGGGGGCGCAGATACGCAGTATTTT
clone_size: .; v_call: TRBV2; d_call: TRBD1; j_call: TRBJ1-1; cdr3_aa: CASSEARDRRDEAFF; cdr3_nt: TGTGCCAGCAGTGAAGCGCGGGACAGGAGGGATGAAGCTTTCTTT
clone_size: .; v_call: TRBV20-1; d_call: TRBD1; j_call: TRBJ2-7; cdr3_aa: CSVRQGYEQYF; cdr3_nt: TGCAGTGTCCGACAGGGGTACGAGCAGTACTTC
clone_size: .; v_call: TRBV6-6; d_call: .; j_call: TRBJ2-3; cdr3_aa: CASSPERVTDTQYF; cdr3_nt: TGTGCCAGCAGCCCGGAGCGGGTCACAGATACGCAGTATTTT
clone_size: .; v_call: TRBV19; d_call: .; j_call: TRBJ1-5; cdr3_aa: CASSMAGLQPQHF; cdr3_nt: TGTGCCAGTAGTATGGCAGGGCTTCAGCCCCAGCATTTT
clone_size: .; v_call: TRBV5-6; d_call: .; j_call: TRBJ1-6; cdr3_aa: CASSRKDRDNSPLHF; cdr3_nt: TGTGCCAGCAGCCGCAAGGACAGAGATAATTCACCCCTCCACTTT
clone_size: .; v_call: TRBV14; d_call: .; j_call: TRBJ1-2; cdr3_aa: CASSQVTGSIYGYTF; cdr3_nt: TGTGCCAGCAGCCAAGTTACAGGGTCCATCTATGGCTACACCTTC
clone_size: once; v_call: TRBV7-9; d_call: TRBD2; j_call: TRBJ2-6; cdr3_aa: CASSLGKGLGSGANVLTF; cdr3_nt: TGTGCCAGCAGCTTAGGAAAGGGACTAGGATCTGGGGCCAACGTCCTGACTTTC
clone_size: .; v_call: TRBV6-5; d_call: TRBD2; j_call: TRBJ2-7; cdr3_aa: CASGGEVAYEQYF; cdr3_nt: TGTGCCAGCGGGGGGGAGGTGGCCTACGAGCAGTACTTC
clone_size: few; v_call: TRBV2; d_call: .; j_call: TRBJ2-7; cdr3_aa: CASSEPQGRTKGEQYF; cdr3_nt: TGTGCCAGCAGTGAACCCCAGGGCAGGACCAAGGGGGAGCAGTACTTC
clone_size: .; v_call: TRBV12-3/TRBV12-4; d_call: .; j_call: TRBJ1-1; cdr3_aa: CASTRGVNTEAFF; cdr3_nt: TGTGCCAGCACCAGGGGTGTGAACACTGAAGCTTTCTTT
clone_size: .; v_call: TRBV24-1; d_call: .; j_call: TRBJ1-5; cdr3_aa: CATSDRGFYPQHF; cdr3_nt: TGTGCCACCAGTGACCGCGGGTTCTATCCCCAGCATTTT
clone_size: .; v_call: TRBV30; d_call: TRBD1; j_call: TRBJ1-2; cdr3_aa: CAWSRVAGGVSAVGYTF; cdr3_nt: TGTGCCTGGAGTCGGGTGGCAGGGGGCGTAAGTGCGGTAGGCTACACCTTC
clone_size: once; v_call: TRBV7-8; d_call: .; j_call: TRBJ2-1; cdr3_aa: CASSLGLRGSEQFF; cdr3_nt: TGTGCCAGCAGCTTGGGCTTAAGGGGCTCTGAGCAGTTCTTC
clone_size: .; v_call: TRBV7-2; d_call: .; j_call: TRBJ1-2; cdr3_aa: CASSSQTGSYGYTF; cdr3_nt: TGTGCCAGCAGCTCCCAGACAGGCTCATATGGCTACACCTTC
clone_size: .; v_call: TRBV30; d_call: .; j_call: TRBJ2-3; cdr3_aa: CAWRLIDLPGGDTQYF; cdr3_nt: TGTGCCTGGAGACTTATAGACCTACCAGGAGGGGATACGCAGTATTTT
clone_size: .; v_call: TRBV5-8; d_call: .; j_call: TRBJ1-3; cdr3_aa: CASSPMRDTLSGNTIYF; cdr3_nt: TGTGCCAGCAGCCCGATGCGAGACACCCTCTCTGGAAACACCATATATTTT
clone_size: .; v_call: TRBV7-2; d_call: .; j_call: TRBJ1-2; cdr3_aa: CASSLASGGAYGYTF; cdr3_nt: TGTGCCAGCAGCTTAGCGAGTGGCGGTGCTTATGGCTACACCTTC
clone_size: few; v_call: TRBV3-1/TRBV3-2; d_call: .; j_call: TRBJ1-1; cdr3_aa: CASSQVSGLNTEAFF; cdr3_nt: TGTGCCAGCAGCCAAGTCTCAGGCCTGAACACTGAAGCTTTCTTT
clone_size: once; v_call: TRBV5-4; d_call: .; j_call: TRBJ1-4; cdr3_aa: CASSLGFEDEKLFF; cdr3_nt: TGTGCCAGCAGCTTGGGATTCGAGGATGAAAAACTGTTTTTT
clone_size: .; v_call: TRBV6-6; d_call: TRBD1; j_call: TRBJ2-7; cdr3_aa: CASSQGTASYEQYF; cdr3_nt: TGTGCCAGCAGTCAGGGGACAGCCTCCTACGAGCAGTACTTC
clone_size: .; v_call: TRBV18; d_call: TRBD1; j_call: TRBJ2-7; cdr3_aa: CASSPGTGNSYEQYF; cdr3_nt: TGTGCCAGCTCCCCCGGGACAGGTAACTCCTACGAGCAGTACTTC
clone_size: .; v_call: TRBV5-6; d_call: .; j_call: TRBJ2-3; cdr3_aa: CASSLLQGLTDTQYF; cdr3_nt: TGTGCCAGCAGCTTATTGCAGGGGTTGACAGATACGCAGTATTTT
clone_size: .; v_call: TRBV5-4; d_call: TRBD1; j_call: TRBJ1-2; cdr3_aa: CASSLGTGGGSGYTF; cdr3_nt: TGTGCCAGCAGCCTGGGCACAGGGGGCGGAAGTGGCTACACCTTC
clone_size: .; v_call: TRBV19; d_call: TRBD1; j_call: TRBJ1-2; cdr3_aa: CASSLRTGKTRRGYTF; cdr3_nt: TGTGCCAGTAGTTTACGGACAGGGAAGACAAGAAGAGGCTACACCTTC
clone_size: .; v_call: TRBV20-1; d_call: TRBD2; j_call: TRBJ2-1; cdr3_aa: CSASLTSGLYNEQFF; cdr3_nt: TGCAGTGCTAGTCTGACTAGCGGGCTCTACAATGAGCAGTTCTTC
clone_size: .; v_call: TRBV30; d_call: .; j_call: TRBJ1-1; cdr3_aa: CAWSRATPEAFF; cdr3_nt: TGTGCCTGGTCCAGAGCGACTCCTGAAGCTTTCTTT
clone_size: .; v_call: TRBV3-1/TRBV3-2; d_call: .; j_call: TRBJ1-6; cdr3_aa: CASSQVQPDSYYNSPLHF; cdr3_nt: TGTGCCAGCAGCCAAGTACAACCGGACAGTTACTATAATTCACCCCTCCACTTT
clone_size: .; v_call: TRBV5-1; d_call: .; j_call: TRBJ1-1; cdr3_aa: CASSLGHRRYLNTEAFF; cdr3_nt: TGCGCCAGCAGCTTGGGGCACAGACGGTACTTAAACACTGAAGCTTTCTTT
clone_size: .; v_call: TRBV27; d_call: TRBD2; j_call: TRBJ2-7; cdr3_aa: CASSHGLAGHYEQYF; cdr3_nt: TGTGCCAGCAGCCATGGGCTAGCGGGCCACTACGAGCAGTACTTC
clone_size: .; v_call: TRBV30; d_call: .; j_call: TRBJ1-1; cdr3_aa: CAWSVSRTEAFF; cdr3_nt: TGTGCCTGGAGTGTATCCAGGACTGAAGCTTTCTTT
clone_size: .; v_call: TRBV5-4; d_call: .; j_call: TRBJ2-2; cdr3_aa: CASSLDITGTGELFF; cdr3_nt: TGTGCCAGCAGCTTGGATATTACGGGTACCGGGGAGCTGTTTTTT
clone_size: .; v_call: TRBV28; d_call: .; j_call: TRBJ1-5; cdr3_aa: CASSFSDRVKQPQHF; cdr3_nt: TGTGCCAGCAGTTTCTCGGACAGAGTCAAGCAGCCCCAGCATTTT
clone_size: .; v_call: TRBV18; d_call: .; j_call: TRBJ2-5; cdr3_aa: CASSPQGIVETQYF; cdr3_nt: TGTGCCAGCTCACCACAGGGGATTGTTGAGACCCAGTACTTC
clone_size: .; v_call: TRBV19; d_call: .; j_call: TRBJ1-1; cdr3_aa: CASRQMNTEAFF; cdr3_nt: TGTGCCAGTAGACAGATGAACACTGAAGCTTTCTTT
clone_size: few; v_call: TRBV10-3; d_call: TRBD1; j_call: TRBJ1-2; cdr3_aa: CAISPDRGTGYTF; cdr3_nt: TGTGCCATCAGCCCCGACAGGGGGACAGGCTACACCTTC
clone_size: .; v_call: TRBV2; d_call: .; j_call: TRBJ1-3; cdr3_aa: CATFRGFPSGNTIYF; cdr3_nt: TGTGCCACCTTTCGGGGGTTTCCCTCTGGAAACACCATATATTTT
clone_size: .; v_call: TRBV5-4; d_call: TRBD1; j_call: TRBJ1-2; cdr3_aa: CASSPQGAHYGYTF; cdr3_nt: TGTGCCAGCAGCCCGCAGGGGGCTCACTATGGCTACACCTTC
clone_size: .; v_call: TRBV4-1; d_call: .; j_call: TRBJ2-7; cdr3_aa: CASSHPAGTHEQYF; cdr3_nt: TGCGCCAGCAGCCACCCTGCCGGTACCCACGAGCAGTACTTC
clone_size: .; v_call: TRBV5-1; d_call: TRBD2; j_call: TRBJ2-3; cdr3_aa: CASSLGGAGFTDTQYF; cdr3_nt: TGCGCCAGCAGCTTGGGAGGAGCGGGGTTCACAGATACGCAGTATTTT
clone_size: .; v_call: TRBV28; d_call: TRBD2; j_call: TRBJ2-3; cdr3_aa: CASSFFSGGLTDTQYF; cdr3_nt: TGTGCCAGCAGTTTTTTTAGCGGGGGGCTCACAGATACGCAGTATTTT
clone_size: .; v_call: TRBV10-3; d_call: .; j_call: TRBJ2-7; cdr3_aa: CAISPGVGASYEQYF; cdr3_nt: TGTGCCATCAGTCCAGGGGTGGGTGCTTCCTACGAGCAGTACTTC
clone_size: .; v_call: TRBV6-1; d_call: TRBD1; j_call: TRBJ1-2; cdr3_aa: CASSASRGQGRYGYTF; cdr3_nt: TGTGCCAGCAGTGCTTCCCGGGGACAGGGTCGGTATGGCTACACCTTC
clone_size: .; v_call: TRBV6-5; d_call: TRBD1; j_call: TRBJ1-2; cdr3_aa: CASRATGGGYTF; cdr3_nt: TGTGCCAGCAGAGCGACAGGGGGAGGCTACACCTTC
clone_size: .; v_call: TRBV11-2; d_call: TRBD1; j_call: TRBJ1-3; cdr3_aa: CASRTGGGNTIYF; cdr3_nt: TGTGCCAGCAGAACAGGGGGTGGAAACACCATATATTTT
clone_size: .; v_call: TRBV9; d_call: .; j_call: TRBJ1-3; cdr3_aa: CASSGEGAGNTIYF; cdr3_nt: TGTGCCAGCAGCGGAGAGGGGGCTGGAAACACCATATATTTT
clone_size: .; v_call: TRBV28; d_call: .; j_call: TRBJ1-3; cdr3_aa: CASSLGAGDGNTIYF; cdr3_nt: TGTGCCAGCAGTTTGGGGGCTGGGGATGGAAACACCATATATTTT
clone_size: few; v_call: TRBV3-1/TRBV3-2; d_call: .; j_call: TRBJ1-3; cdr3_aa: CASSQEMAGGNTIYF; cdr3_nt: TGTGCCAGCAGCCAAGAAATGGCAGGAGGAAACACCATATATTTT